This entry concerns a single TCR beta chain. Its antigen is currently unknown. The data were obtained in a study of T cells in Graves' hyperthyroidism and ophthalmopathy. Study findings and constraints: The model's output predicted ophthalmopathy at a median of about 6.5 months prior to onset. Blood samples included most of the expanded thyroid clonotypes exceeding 0.001.

Trimming shortened V by 4 bases and J by 0 bases, and 9 bases separated the two germline ends. This CDR3 has 15 residues. Germline V gene lookup returns CDR1 MNHEY and CDR2 SMNVEV (reference sequence). Orbital computed tomography, thyroid ultrasound, serum thyroxine and TRAb, and clinical symptoms together informed the diagnoses. PBMCs stemmed from approximately 9.1 ml fresh peripheral blood. TCR beta CDR3 sequences were amplified from RNA transcripts. TCR CDR3 regions were first amplified by RT-PCR with HTBI primers. MiXCR, run by TCRdb on the multiplex PCR reads, gives a single entry per CDR3 protein. The sample lists around 720,000 distinct CDR3 sequences; approximately 36% were seen once.

The chain joins TRBV27 to TRBJ1-4; D is unclear. The receptor was derived from a woman between 35 and 50 years old with Graves' hyperthyroidism. The sample consisted of blood. CDR3 in amino acids: CASSYSTPTNEKLFF. CDR3 nucleotides: TGTGCCAGCAGTTACTCTACTCCAACTAATGAAAAACTGTTTTTT.